One sample yielded the 21 T cell receptor beta chains listed below, sequenced in a study of T cells in Graves' hyperthyroidism and ophthalmopathy. Regions amplified from RNA transcripts were the TCR beta CDR3 regions. First-round RT-PCR of the TCR CDR3 relied on the HTBI primer set. TCRdb independently ran MiXCR on the multiplex PCR reads; one entry per CDR3 protein. The sample contains about 250,000 distinct CDR3 sequences, approximately 20% of which appear only once. The sample taken for sequencing was blood. Receptor source: a man aged 25-45 years with Graves' ophthalmopathy.

In its sample, this clonotype was seen many times. The rearrangement joins TRBV11-2 to TRBJ2-3; D is possibly TRBD1 (5 bases). CDR1 is SGHAT and CDR2 is FQNNGV in the germline V gene. This CDR3 spans 16 amino acids. Between the trimmed V and J ends, which lost 5 bases and 4 bases, there was a span of 19 bases. The CDR3 here is CASSARAQGYADTQYF. As DNA, the CDR3 is TGTGCCAGCAGCGCTCGTGCGCAGGGTTATGCAGATACGCAGTATTTT.

This chain uses TRBV6-1 with TRBJ1-2; the D is unclear. The CDR3 loop spans 14 amino acids. Germline V CDR1 and CDR2: MNHNS, SASEGT. The V and J ends lost 6 bases and 4 bases respectively, with 15 bases between them. This chain's CDR3 is CASRSRVDPYGYTF. The CDR3 DNA reads as TGTGCCAGCAGGTCCCGTGTAGACCCCTATGGCTACACCTTC.

Only a few counts were recorded for this clonotype. The chain joins TRBV12-3 or TRBV12-4 to TRBJ2-1; 11 bases match TRBD2. The V and J ends lost 7 bases and 3 bases, in that order; junction bases with no gene match: 11. The CDR3 has 17 amino acids. This CDR3 reads CASTPGLAGGLYNEQFF. CDR3 in DNA: TGTGCCAGCACCCCGGGGCTAGCGGGGGGACTCTACAATGAGCAGTTCTTC.

The CDR3 is CASMGVTLTYNEQFF. The CDR3 coding sequence is TGTGCCAGCATGGGAGTAACCCTGACATACAATGAGCAGTTCTTC. The chain recombines TRBV5-6 with TRBJ2-1; the D gene is possibly TRBD2 (5 bases). Germline V gives CDR1 SGHDT, CDR2 YYEEEE. The germline V and J ends were trimmed by 6 bases and 4 bases, with 17 bases remaining between them. This CDR3 comprises 15 residues.

Only a few counts were recorded for this clonotype. The genes are TRBV27 and TRBJ1-4; TRBD1 is a possible D gene (5 bases). CDR3 length: 15 residues. Trimming took off 2 bases at V and 7 bases at J, with 14 bases between the two ends. The germline CDR1 and CDR2 sequences are MNHEY and SMNVEV (reference sequence). CDR3 region: CASSLRGSHSEKLFF. The CDR3 DNA sequence: TGTGCCAGCAGTTTAAGGGGCAGCCACAGTGAAAAACTGTTTTTT.

This clonotype was found a few times. The J gene is TRBJ1-2, the V gene TRBV29-1; D ambiguous. Germline V gene lookup returns CDR1 SQVTM and CDR2 ANQGSEA. The CDR3 totals 13 residues. Trimming cost V 4 bases and J 0 bases, with 9 bases left between them. CDR3 nucleotides: TGCAGCGTTGGTGTCCGCACTAACTATGGCTACACCTTC. It specifies CSVGVRTNYGYTF.

Only a few counts were recorded for this clonotype. The V call is TRBV18, the J call TRBJ2-5; D may be TRBD2 (5 bases). V was trimmed by 0 bases and J by 5 bases, leaving 10 bases between them. CDR1 is KGHSH, CDR2 LQKENI, per germline. The CDR3 is 14 amino acids. This CDR3 is CASSPPSQRETQYF. The CDR3, as DNA: TGTGCCAGCTCACCACCTAGCCAGCGGGAGACCCAGTACTTC.

The gene calls are TRBV19 and TRBJ2-4; unclear D gene. Germline CDR1 and CDR2: LNHDA and SQIVND (reference sequence). The germline V and J ends were trimmed by 2 bases and 9 bases, with 8 bases remaining between them. This CDR3 is 12 amino acids long. CDR3 DNA sequence: TGTGCCAGTAGTATAAGACCAGGCATTCAGTACTTC. Its protein is CASSIRPGIQYF.

The chain is built from TRBV19 and TRBJ1-1; TRBD1 is a possible D gene (5 bases). V was cut by 7 bases and J by 2 bases, with 17 bases left in between. The CDR3 has 15 amino acids. Germline CDR1 LNHDA, CDR2 SQIVND (reference sequence). The chain's CDR3 is CASTLGAGLNTEAFF. The DNA of the CDR3 is TGTGCCAGTACCCTAGGGGCAGGGCTCAACACTGAAGCTTTCTTT.

This rearrangement joins TRBV20-1 to TRBJ2-1; possible D gene TRBD1, 7 bases. The CDR3 has 13 amino acids. Deletions cut 3 bases from V and 2 bases from J, with 8 bases between. In germline, CDR1 is DFQATT, CDR2 SNEGSKA (reference sequence). Written as DNA, the CDR3 is TGCAGTGCTAGCAGGGGGGCCTACAATGAGCAGTTCTTC. It is translated as CSASRGAYNEQFF.

This clonotype was seen repeatedly, ten times or more. The chain joins TRBV3-1 to TRBJ2-5; D perhaps matches TRBD2 (5 bases). V lost 4 bases and J 5 bases, leaving 17 bases between the germline ends. The CDR3 consists of 15 residues. CDR1 and CDR2 from the germline V gene are LGHDT and YNNKEL (reference sequence). The CDR3 DNA follows: TGTGCCAGCAGCCTAGACCGAGGGCGATCGGAGACCCAGTACTTC. As protein: CASSLDRGRSETQYF.

In this sample, this clonotype turned up a few times. This chain links TRBV19 with TRBJ1-1; tentative D call: TRBD1 (6 bases). Trimming removed 7 bases from V and 3 bases from J, with 15 bases in between. This CDR3 spans 14 amino acids. CDR1 is LNHDA, CDR2 SQIVND, per germline (reference sequence). This CDR3 reads CASKARGQYTEAFF. As DNA, the CDR3 is TGTGCCAGTAAGGCCAGAGGACAGTACACTGAAGCTTTCTTT.

The chain recombines TRBV24-1 with TRBJ2-1; 9 bases are shared with TRBD1. Losses at the gene ends were 3 bases for V and 7 bases for J; bases not matched to a gene: 9. CDR3 length equals 16 residues. CDR1 KGHDR and CDR2 SFDVKD come from the germline V gene. The chain's CDR3 is CATSDPPRTGANEQFF. The CDR3 region has the DNA TGTGCCACCAGTGATCCACCAAGGACAGGGGCGAATGAGCAGTTCTTC.

This sequence joins TRBV6-1 and TRBJ2-1, with no clear D. The germline V gene has CDR1 MNHNS and CDR2 SASEGT. CDR3 length: 17 residues. With 5 bases removed from V and 0 bases from J, the gap between germline ends came to 17 bases. Here the CDR3 DNA reads TGTGCCAGCAGTTACTCCCTACAGCCGAGCTCCTACAATGAGCAGTTCTTC. Its translation: CASSYSLQPSSYNEQFF.

This clonotype was observed many times. This rearrangement joins TRBV5-6 to TRBJ2-7; no clear D. Germline V gives CDR1 SGHDT, CDR2 YYEEEE. Trimming took 2 bases from V and 0 from J, leaving 3 bases between them. The CDR3 sequence is 12 residues long. The CDR3: CASSLASYEQYF. The DNA of the CDR3 is TGTGCCAGCAGCTTAGCCTCCTACGAGCAGTACTTC. The complete variable domain, with remaining parts taken from reference TRBV5-6 and TRBJ2-7, reads DAGVTQSPTHLIKTRGQQVTLRCSPKSGHDTVSWYQQALGQGPQFIFQYYEEEERQRGNFPDRFSGHQFPNYSSELNVNALLLGDSALYLCASSLASYEQYFGPGTRLTVT.

The chain uses TRBV10-3 and TRBJ2-3; 11 nucleotides agree with TRBD2. CDR3 length: 15 residues. The trim removed 4 bases at V and 2 bases at J, leaving 2 bases unmatched. The germline V gene encodes CDR1 ENHRY and CDR2 SYGVKD. This CDR3 reads CAISGLAGNTDTQYF. CDR3 nucleotide sequence: TGTGCCATCAGTGGACTAGCGGGAAACACAGATACGCAGTATTTT.

The chain carries TRBV5-4 and TRBJ2-5, with D perhaps assigned TRBD1 or TRBD2 (5 bases each). This CDR3 contains 14 residues. The germline gives CDR1 SGHNT, CDR2 YYREEE (reference sequence). The germline V and J ends were trimmed by 4 bases and 3 bases, with 13 bases remaining between them. CDR3 residues: CASSGGIREETQYF. CDR3 DNA: TGTGCCAGCAGCGGGGGTATTAGAGAAGAGACCCAGTACTTC.

This clonotype was seen a handful of times. The genes are TRBV10-1 and TRBJ1-2; TRBD1 is a possible D gene (5 bases). CDR3 length equals 12 residues. Germline V gives CDR1 WNHNN, CDR2 SYGVQD (reference sequence). Trimming took 3 bases from V and 8 from J, leaving 10 bases between them. CDR3: CASSEEGRGYTF. CDR3 DNA sequence: TGCGCCAGCAGTGAAGAGGGGAGAGGCTACACCTTC.

At least ten counts were recorded for this clonotype. The rearrangement uses TRBV20-1 and TRBJ2-3; 9 nucleotides line up with TRBD1. The CDR3 covers 17 residues. Germline CDR1 is DFQATT and CDR2 is SNEGSKA (reference sequence). Trimming removed 2 bases from V and 3 bases from J; junction bases left unmatched: 12. The DNA for the CDR3 is TGCAGTGCTAGACTCGGCGGCACAGGGGGCGCGACAGATACGCAGTATTTT. Translated, it gives CSARLGGTGGATDTQYF.

The genes are TRBV7-8 and TRBJ2-4; TRBD2 aligns across 9 bases. The CDR3 extends over 14 amino acids. V was pared by 5 bases and J by 7 bases, with 6 bases of the junction left unmatched. Per germline, CDR1 SGHVS and CDR2 FQNEAQ. As DNA, the CDR3 is TGTGCCAGCAGCGTTAGCGGGAGCGGGAACATTCAGTACTTC. This gives the protein CASSVSGSGNIQYF.

This clonotype was seen repeatedly, ten times or more. The rearrangement uses TRBV30 and TRBJ1-2; D is unclear. Germline CDR1 reads GTSNPN; CDR2 reads SVGIG (reference sequence). The V and J ends lost 2 bases and 2 bases respectively, with 6 bases between them. CDR3 length: 12 residues. CDR3: CAWSTENYGYTF. As DNA, the CDR3 is TGTGCCTGGAGTACAGAGAACTATGGCTACACCTTC.